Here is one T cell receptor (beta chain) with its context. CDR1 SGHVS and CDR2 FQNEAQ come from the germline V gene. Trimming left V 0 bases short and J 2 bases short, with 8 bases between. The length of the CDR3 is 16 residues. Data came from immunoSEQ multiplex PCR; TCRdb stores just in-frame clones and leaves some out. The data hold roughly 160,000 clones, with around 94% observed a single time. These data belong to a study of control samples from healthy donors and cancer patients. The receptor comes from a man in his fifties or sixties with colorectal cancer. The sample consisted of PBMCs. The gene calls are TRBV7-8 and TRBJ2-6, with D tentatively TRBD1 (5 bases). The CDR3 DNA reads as TGTGCCAGCAGCTTAGCCCAGGGTACTGGGGCCAACGTCCTGACTTTC. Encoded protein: CASSLAQGTGANVLTF.